The sequence of this TCR beta chain was determined in a study of response to subunit inactivated influenza vaccine. The study's findings and limits: Each seasonal flu vaccination may recruit only limited new T cells, authors suggested.

Each CDR3 protein gets one entry after TCRdb re-called the RT-PCR reads with MiXCR. The sample contains about 620,000 distinct CDR3 sequences, about an eighth of which appear only once. The table lists this clonotype with many counts. Its antigen is still unknown. The V end lost 2 bases, the J end lost 3 bases, and 13 bases lay between the germline ends. The CDR3 contains 15 residues. Germline CDR1 SGDLS, CDR2 YYNGEE. The V and J genes are TRBV9 and TRBJ2-3; maybe TRBD1 (7 bases). The sequencing here drew on PBMCs from blood, taken on the day of vaccination. The receptor was isolated from a man aged 50 to 59 who received an inactivated influenza vaccine. The chain's CDR3 is CASSVRQGGTDTQYF. DNA of the CDR3: TGTGCCAGCAGCGTGCGGCAGGGGGGAACAGATACGCAGTATTTT. Full variable domain (rest looked up from reference TRBV9 and TRBJ2-3): DSGVTQTPKHLITATGQRVTLRCSPRSGDLSVYWYQQSLDQGLQFLIQYYNGEERAKGNILERFSAQQFPDLHSELNLSSLELGDSALYFCASSVRQGGTDTQYFGPGTRLTVL.